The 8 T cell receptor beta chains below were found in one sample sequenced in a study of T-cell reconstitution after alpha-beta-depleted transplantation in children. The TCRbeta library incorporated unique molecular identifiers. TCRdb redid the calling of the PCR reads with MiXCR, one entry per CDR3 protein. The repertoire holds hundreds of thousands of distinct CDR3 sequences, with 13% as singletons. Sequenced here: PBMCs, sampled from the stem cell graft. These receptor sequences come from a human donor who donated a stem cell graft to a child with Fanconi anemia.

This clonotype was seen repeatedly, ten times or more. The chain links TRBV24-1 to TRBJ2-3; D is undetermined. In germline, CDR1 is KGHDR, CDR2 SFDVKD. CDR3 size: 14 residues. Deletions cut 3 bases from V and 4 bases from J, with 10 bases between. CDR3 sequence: CATSDARGADTQYF. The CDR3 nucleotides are TGTGCCACCAGTGATGCGAGAGGAGCAGATACGCAGTATTTT.

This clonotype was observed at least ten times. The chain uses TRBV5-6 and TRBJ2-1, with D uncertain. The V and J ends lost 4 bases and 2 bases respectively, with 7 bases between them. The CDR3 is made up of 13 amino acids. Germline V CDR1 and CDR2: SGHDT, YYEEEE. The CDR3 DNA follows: TGTGCCAGCAGCACTGGGACCTACAATGAGCAGTTCTTC. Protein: CASSTGTYNEQFF. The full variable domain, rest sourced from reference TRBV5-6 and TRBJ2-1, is DAGVTQSPTHLIKTRGQQVTLRCSPKSGHDTVSWYQQALGQGPQFIFQYYEEEERQRGNFPDRFSGHQFPNYSSELNVNALLLGDSALYLCASSTGTYNEQFFGPGTRLTVL.

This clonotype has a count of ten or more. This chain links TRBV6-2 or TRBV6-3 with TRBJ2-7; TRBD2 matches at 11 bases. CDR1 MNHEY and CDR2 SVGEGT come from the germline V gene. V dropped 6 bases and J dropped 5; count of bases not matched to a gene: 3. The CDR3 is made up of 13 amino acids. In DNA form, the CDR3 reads TGTGCCAGCAGGGCTAGCGGGGGGAACGAGCAGTACTTC. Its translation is CASRASGGNEQYF.

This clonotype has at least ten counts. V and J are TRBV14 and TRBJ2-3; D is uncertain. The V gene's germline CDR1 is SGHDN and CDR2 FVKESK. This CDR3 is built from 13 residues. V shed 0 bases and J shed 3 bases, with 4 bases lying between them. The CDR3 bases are TGTGCCAGCAGCCAAGAAATGACAGATACGCAGTATTTT. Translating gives CASSQEMTDTQYF.

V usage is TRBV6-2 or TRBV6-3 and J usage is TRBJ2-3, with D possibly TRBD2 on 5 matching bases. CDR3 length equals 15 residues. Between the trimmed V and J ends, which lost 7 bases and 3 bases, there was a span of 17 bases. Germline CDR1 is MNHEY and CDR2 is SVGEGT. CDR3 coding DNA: TGTGCCAGCACCCCTAGCCCTCCAGAAACAGATACGCAGTATTTT. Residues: CASTPSPPETDTQYF.

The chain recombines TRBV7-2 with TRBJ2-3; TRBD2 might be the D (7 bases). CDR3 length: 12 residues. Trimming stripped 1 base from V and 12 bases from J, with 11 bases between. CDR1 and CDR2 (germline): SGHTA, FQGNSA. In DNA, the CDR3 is TGTGCCAGCAGCTTAGGCGGGGGCCCTCAGTATTTT. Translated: CASSLGGGPQYF.

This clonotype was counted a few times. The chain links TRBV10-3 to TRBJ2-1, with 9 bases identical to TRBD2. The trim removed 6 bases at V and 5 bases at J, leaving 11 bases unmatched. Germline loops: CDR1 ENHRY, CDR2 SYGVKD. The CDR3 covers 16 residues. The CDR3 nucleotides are TGTGCCATCAGGGGTCCGAGCGGGGGGACGCACAATGAGCAGTTCTTC. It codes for CAIRGPSGGTHNEQFF.

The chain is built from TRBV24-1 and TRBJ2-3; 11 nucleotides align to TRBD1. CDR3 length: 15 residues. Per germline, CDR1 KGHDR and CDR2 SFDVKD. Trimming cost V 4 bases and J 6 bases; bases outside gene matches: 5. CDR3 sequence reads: CATSEWDRGSDTQYF. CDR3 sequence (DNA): TGTGCCACCAGTGAATGGGACAGGGGGTCGGATACGCAGTATTTT.